The 26 T cell receptor beta chains below were found in one sample sequenced in a study of blood T cell repertoires in COVID-19. Only in-frame clones appear in the TCRdb table, and some are missing; sequencing was by immunoSEQ multiplex PCR. The table records nearly 200,000 clones, around 81% of them present only once. The material sequenced was PBMCs or T cells enriched from blood (not recorded which). The receptors shown here come from a man in his forties or fifties who had recovered from COVID-19.

This CDR3 reads CASSLGSTSGGLETQYF. The CDR3 bases are TGTGCCAGCAGCTTAGGTTCGACTAGCGGGGGGTTAGAGACCCAGTACTTC. The chain uses TRBV11-2 and TRBJ2-5; 13 positions agree with TRBD2. The germline CDR1 and CDR2 sequences are SGHAT and FQNNGV. Trimming at V came to 1 base and at J to 4 bases, leaving 6 bases not matched to a gene. The CDR3 contains 17 residues.

The rearrangement joins TRBV5-1 to TRBJ1-4, with D perhaps matching TRBD1 (5 bases). Germline V gene lookup returns CDR1 SGHRS and CDR2 YFSETQ. This CDR3 is 16 amino acids long. The V and J ends lost 0 bases and 5 bases respectively, with 14 bases between them. CDR3 loop: CASSLAEIQVNEKLFF. CDR3 in DNA: TGCGCCAGCAGCTTGGCCGAAATACAGGTGAATGAAAAACTGTTTTTT.

The chain employs TRBV10-3 and TRBJ1-2; possible D gene TRBD1, 6 bases. V dropped 2 bases and J dropped 4 bases, with 8 bases sitting between them. The CDR3 is 13 residues long. Looked up from germline, CDR1 is ENHRY and CDR2 is SYGVKD. The CDR3 reads CAISEKGGYGYTF. The DNA for the CDR3 is TGTGCCATCAGTGAGAAAGGGGGCTATGGCTACACCTTC.

This clone was seen only a few times. The chain employs TRBV29-1 and TRBJ2-3, with D tentatively TRBD1 (5 bases). Trimming removed 4 bases from V and 3 bases from J, with 11 bases in between. Germline-derived CDR1 and CDR2 are SQVTM and ANQGSEA. This CDR3 contains 13 residues. CDR3 DNA sequence: TGCAGCGTTGCCCCCCCAGGGACAGATACGCAGTATTTT. Protein: CSVAPPGTDTQYF.

The chain links TRBV27 to TRBJ1-2; D remains ambiguous. This CDR3 has 15 residues. Germline lookup yields CDR1 MNHEY and CDR2 SMNVEV (reference sequence). Trimming cost V 5 bases and J 2 bases, with 15 bases left between them. The CDR3 is CASSPSGDPNYGYTF. DNA of the CDR3: TGTGCCAGCAGTCCATCAGGTGATCCGAACTATGGCTACACCTTC.

This clone has just a few counts. The chain employs TRBV4-2 and TRBJ1-2; the D is unclear. Trimming pared 2 bases from V and 7 bases from J, leaving 8 bases between. Germline V gene lookup returns CDR1 LGHNA and CDR2 YNFKEQ. This CDR3 region has 12 residues. CDR3 sequence reads: CASSQTTSGYTF. The CDR3 bases are TGTGCCAGCAGCCAAACAACATCTGGCTACACCTTC.

The chain is built from TRBV10-3 and TRBJ2-3, with D maybe TRBD1 (5 bases). The V gene's germline CDR1 is ENHRY and CDR2 SYGVKD. The CDR3 sequence is 13 residues long. The V end lost 5 bases, the J end lost 4 bases, and 10 bases lay between the germline ends. The CDR3 DNA sequence: TGTGCCATCAGTACCCTAGGGGCAGATACGCAGTATTTT. Protein: CAISTLGADTQYF.

The J gene is TRBJ2-5, the V gene TRBV10-3; the match to TRBD2 covers 8 bases. After removal of 2 bases from V and 6 bases from J, the junction contained 8 bases not matched to a gene. Germline V gene lookup returns CDR1 ENHRY and CDR2 SYGVKD. The CDR3 contains 15 residues. CDR3 sequence: CAISEPGLGVQTQYF. The CDR3 bases are TGTGCCATCAGTGAGCCGGGACTAGGGGTCCAGACCCAGTACTTC.

This clone is medium-sized within its sample. This sequence joins TRBV9 and TRBJ2-1; 13 bases are shared with TRBD2. The CDR3 contains 16 residues. V lost 4 bases, J lost 8 bases, and 9 bases stayed unmatched. Germline loops: CDR1 SGDLS, CDR2 YYNGEE. CDR3 coding DNA: TGTGCCAGCAGCCCATTCGGACTAGCGGGGGCCCATGAGCAGTTCTTC. Residues: CASSPFGLAGAHEQFF.

The chain couples TRBV19 to TRBJ2-5; 8 bases map to TRBD1. The germline V gene has CDR1 LNHDA and CDR2 SQIVND (reference sequence). CDR3 length: 14 residues. V lost 5 bases, J lost 5 bases, and 7 bases stayed unmatched. The CDR3 DNA is TGTGCCAGTAGTCCGGCAGGGGGCTGGGAGACCCAGTACTTC. As protein: CASSPAGGWETQYF.

This clone was counted between two and nine times. The V gene is TRBV19, the J gene TRBJ1-5; TRBD1 agrees at 10 bases. Trimming at V came to 0 bases and at J to 5 bases, leaving 13 bases not matched to a gene. The CDR3 totals 19 residues. Per the germline V gene, CDR1 is LNHDA and CDR2 is SQIVND (reference sequence). The CDR3, as DNA: TGTGCCAGTAGTATAGATCCCCGGTGGGACAGGGGCTACCATCAGCCCCAGCATTTT. Protein: CASSIDPRWDRGYHQPQHF.

The chain combines TRBV2 with TRBJ1-3; D ambiguous. This CDR3 contains 14 residues. Germline CDR1 reads SNHLY; CDR2 reads FYNNEI. With 3 bases removed from V and 8 bases from J, the gap between germline ends came to 14 bases. The chain's CDR3 is CASSDSNPVDTIYF. The CDR3 coding sequence is TGTGCCAGCAGTGACTCCAACCCGGTGGACACCATATATTTT.

In its sample, this clone was seen once. V and J are TRBV6-4 and TRBJ2-3; 7 nucleotides agree with TRBD1. Germline CDR1 is MRHNA and CDR2 is SNTAGT. V shed 3 bases and J 4 bases; nucleotides not matched to a gene: 7. The CDR3 sequence is 15 residues long. In DNA form, the CDR3 reads TGTGCCAGCAGTGAAGCGACAGGGCAGGCAGATACGCAGTATTTT. Its protein product is CASSEATGQADTQYF.

The chain's CDR3 is CASSLRQGTGEQYF. The CDR3 DNA reads as TGTGCCAGCAGCTTGCGGCAGGGAACGGGCGAGCAGTACTTC. The genes are TRBV5-5 and TRBJ2-7, with D possibly being TRBD1 (5 bases). This CDR3 region has 14 residues. V lost 1 base and J 6 bases, leaving 14 bases between the germline ends. Germline CDR1 SGHKS, CDR2 YYEKEE (reference sequence). The variable domain in full, with the rest retrieved from reference TRBV5-5 and TRBJ2-7, is DAGVTQSPTHLIKTRGQQVTLRCSPISGHKSVSWYQQVLGQGPQFIFQYYEKEERGRGNFPDRFSARQFPNYSSELNVNALLLGDSALYLCASSLRQGTGEQYFGPGTRLTVT.

A word on this clone: One junction end does not reproduce the germline sequence, and a read error may be involved. The chain recombines TRBV10-3 with TRBJ2-2; D unresolved. The CDR3 is 15 amino acids. The germline gives CDR1 ENHRY, CDR2 SYGVKD. The CDR3 nucleotides read TGTGCCATCGGTGATCGAGCCATGAACACCGGGGAGCTGTTTTTT. It specifies CAIGDRAMNTGELFF.

The J gene is TRBJ2-1, the V gene TRBV4-2; 9 positions match TRBD2. Germline V CDR1 and CDR2: LGHNA, YNFKEQ. This CDR3 has 15 residues. V gave up 4 bases and J gave up 4 bases; unmatched junction bases: 5. CDR3 loop: CASSPRGGTYNEQFF. CDR3 DNA: TGTGCCAGCAGCCCGCGGGGGGGGACTTACAATGAGCAGTTCTTC.

The V and J genes are TRBV28 and TRBJ1-3; D might be TRBD1 (6 bases). The CDR3 contains 16 residues. Germline V gives CDR1 MDHEN, CDR2 SYDVKM. V was shortened by 6 bases and J by 1 base, with 16 bases between the two germline ends. The CDR3 spells CASRLKQGVSGNTIYF. CDR3 nucleotide sequence: TGTGCCAGCAGGCTGAAACAGGGAGTTTCTGGAAACACCATATATTTT.

J is TRBJ2-2 and V is TRBV10-3; 9 bases line up with TRBD1. The CDR3 has 13 residues. Germline assignment: CDR1 ENHRY and CDR2 SYGVKD. CDR3 sequence: CAGQGANTGELFF. Here the CDR3 DNA reads TGTGCGGGACAGGGCGCGAACACCGGGGAGCTGTTTTTT.

V gene TRBV5-1 combines with J gene TRBJ2-3; 12 nucleotides align to TRBD2. Germline V gives CDR1 SGHRS, CDR2 YFSETQ. The CDR3 sequence is 23 residues long. Trimming cost V 4 bases and J 0 bases; bases outside gene matches: 24. Here the CDR3 reads CASSRFIVELAGGYYSSTDTQYF. CDR3 DNA sequence: TGCGCCAGCAGCCGATTCATAGTCGAACTAGCGGGGGGTTATTATTCTAGCACAGATACGCAGTATTTT.

This rearrangement joins TRBV7-9 to TRBJ2-3; the match to TRBD2 covers 12 bases. The CDR3 is 19 amino acids. V lost 1 base, J lost 0 bases, and 8 bases stayed unmatched. CDR1 is SEHNR and CDR2 is FQNEAQ in the germline V gene (reference sequence). The CDR3 DNA reads as TGTGCCAGCAGCTTAGGGAGACTAGCGGGGGTACCTAGCACAGATACGCAGTATTTT. Translating gives CASSLGRLAGVPSTDTQYF.

The chain is built from TRBV2 and TRBJ1-2, with a tentative D call TRBD1 (6 bases). Looked up from germline, CDR1 is SNHLY and CDR2 is FYNNEI. V was pared by 3 bases and J by 4 bases, with 15 bases between. The CDR3 covers 15 residues. CDR3 nucleotides: TGTGCCAGCAGTGACCTTGGCAGGGGCGCCTATGGCTACACCTTC. This gives the protein CASSDLGRGAYGYTF.

This rearrangement joins TRBV2 to TRBJ2-1, with D possibly being TRBD2 (6 bases). This CDR3 has 12 residues. Germline CDR1 reads SNHLY; CDR2 reads FYNNEI. V lost 4 bases to trimming and J lost 6 bases, with 7 bases between them. The CDR3 spells CASSGGVNEQFF. The DNA for the CDR3 is TGTGCCAGCAGTGGGGGGGTCAATGAGCAGTTCTTC.

V and J are TRBV30 and TRBJ1-4; 9 positions match TRBD1. The V and J ends lost 3 bases and 6 bases, in that order; junction bases with no gene match: 2. The V gene's germline CDR1 is GTSNPN and CDR2 SVGIG (reference sequence). The CDR3 extends over 13 amino acids. The CDR3 loop reads CAWSGTGHEKLFF. CDR3 nucleotides: TGTGCCTGGAGCGGGACAGGGCATGAAAAACTGTTTTTT.

The chain joins TRBV2 to TRBJ1-1; 8 bases are shared with TRBD1. The CDR3 runs 14 residues. The V segment lost 5 bases and the J segment 1 base; nucleotides outside the gene matches: 3. Germline CDR1 is SNHLY and CDR2 is FYNNEI. Here the CDR3 DNA reads TGTGCCAGCAGTCTAGGACAGGGGAACACTGAAGCTTTCTTT. It specifies CASSLGQGNTEAFF. The entire variable domain, with the rest obtained from reference TRBV2 and TRBJ1-1, is as follows: EPEVTQTPSHQVTQMGQEVILRCVPISNHLYFYWYRQILGQKVEFLVSFYNNEISEKSEIFDDQFSVERPDGSNFTLKIRSTKLEDSAMYFCASSLGQGNTEAFFGQGTRLTVV.

The chain is built from TRBV18 and TRBJ1-2, with TRBD1 as a possible D gene (5 bases). This CDR3 has 12 residues. V shed 1 base and J shed 8 bases, with 8 bases lying between them. In germline, CDR1 is KGHSH, CDR2 LQKENI. This chain's CDR3 is CASSPQGWGYTF. CDR3 sequence (DNA): TGTGCCAGCTCACCACAGGGGTGGGGCTACACCTTC.

The V and J genes are TRBV10-3 and TRBJ1-6; D remains ambiguous. V lost 0 bases to trimming and J lost 14 bases, with 11 bases between them. Germline V lookup: CDR1 ENHRY, CDR2 SYGVKD. This CDR3 region has 13 residues. CDR3 protein: CAISESEVRSLHF. The CDR3 nucleotides are TGTGCCATCAGTGAGTCGGAGGTTCGGTCCCTCCACTTT.